The 27 T cell receptor beta chains in this list originate from one sample, sequenced in a study of blood T cell repertoires in COVID-19 (TCRdb year 2020). Libraries were constructed by the immunoSEQ multiplex PCR assay. TCRdb took this table from immuneACCESS and kept in-frame rearrangements with V and J called. Such tables lack part of the clones; where checked against another copy, unresolved V genes explain under half of the gap, and the rest is unexplained. This sample gives around 290,000 clones in total; more than 70% of them show up just once. The ten largest clones take up 2% of the sample. Input material: PBMCs or T cells enriched from blood (not recorded which). The receptors originated from an older woman in a cohort exposed to, infected with or recovered from COVID-19 (not recorded which).

This rearrangement joins TRBV21-1 to TRBJ2-2; whether TRBD1, the table's D call, matches the DNA was not checked. TRBV21-1 is labeled a pseudogene. This CDR3 has 15 residues. The CDR3 DNA reads TGTGCCAGCAGCACGGGACAGTCGAACACCGGGGAGCTGTTTTTT. Its protein product is CASSTGQSNTGELFF.

J is TRBJ1-1 and V is TRBV5-1; 10 bases agree with TRBD1. Looked up from germline, CDR1 is SGHRS and CDR2 is YFSETQ. V shed 0 bases, J shed 6 bases, and the junction held 5 bases outside the gene matches. The length of the CDR3 is 15 residues. CDR3 region: CASSLEGQGTSEAFF. The CDR3 DNA reads as TGCGCCAGCAGCTTGGAGGGACAGGGGACATCTGAAGCTTTCTTT.

The V and J genes are TRBV7-6 and TRBJ2-1, with 8 bases matching TRBD2. The CDR3 is made up of 16 amino acids. Trimming removed 4 bases from V and 6 bases from J; junction bases left unmatched: 11. Germline V gene data show CDR1 as SGHVS and CDR2 as FNYEAQ. In DNA, the CDR3 is TGTGCCAGCAGCTCATCCGGCGCGGGAGGTTTCAATGAGCAGTTCTTC. It specifies CASSSSGAGGFNEQFF.

The chain combines TRBV6-1 with TRBJ1-5; the D is unclear. In germline, CDR1 is MNHNS, CDR2 SASEGT. V was pared by 2 bases and J by 2 bases, with 7 bases between. The CDR3 is 14 residues long. CDR3 amino acids: CASSERGGNQPQHF. The CDR3 bases are TGTGCCAGCAGTGAACGCGGAGGCAATCAGCCCCAGCATTTT.

The genes are TRBV2 and TRBJ2-7; 9 nucleotides line up with TRBD2. Germline V lookup: CDR1 SNHLY, CDR2 FYNNEI. V lost 4 bases, J lost 4 bases, and 2 bases stayed unmatched. The CDR3 is 13 amino acids. CDR3 region: CASSGLAAYEQYF. The CDR3 region has the DNA TGTGCCAGCAGTGGACTAGCGGCATACGAGCAGTACTTC.

CDR3 sequence reads: CASSLSGQKSSPLHF. As DNA, the CDR3 is TGTGCCAGCAGTTTATCGGGACAAAAGAGTTCACCCCTCCACTTT. The chain has TRBV28 and TRBJ1-6; tentatively, D is TRBD1 (6 bases). Germline values: CDR1 MDHEN, CDR2 SYDVKM. V was shortened by 1 base and J by 9 bases, with 13 bases between the two germline ends. This CDR3 comprises 15 residues.

The chain couples TRBV5-1 to TRBJ2-2; 9 nucleotides align to TRBD1. The CDR3 has 14 amino acids. Losses at the gene ends were 7 bases for V and 3 bases for J; bases not matched to a gene: 4. The germline CDR1 and CDR2 sequences are SGHRS and YFSETQ. Here the CDR3 reads CASGRQGDTGELFF. The CDR3 DNA is TGCGCCAGCGGACGACAGGGGGACACCGGGGAGCTGTTTTTT. Drawing the rest from reference TRBV5-1 and TRBJ2-2, the complete variable domain is KAGVTQTPRYLIKTRGQQVTLSCSPISGHRSVSWYQQTPGQGLQFLFEYFSETQRNKGNFPGRFSGRQFSNSRSEMNVSTLELGDSALYLCASGRQGDTGELFFGEGSRLTVL.

The chain has TRBV27 and TRBJ2-7, with TRBD2 matching 10 bases. CDR1 and CDR2 (germline): MNHEY, SMNVEV (reference sequence). The CDR3 contains 15 residues. The ends lost 5 bases at V and 6 bases at J; junction bases unmatched: 10. CDR3 loop: CASSPRSGGAPEQYF. The CDR3, as DNA: TGTGCCAGCAGTCCCAGGAGCGGGGGGGCGCCCGAGCAGTACTTC.

This clone has only a few counts. The chain combines TRBV12-3 or TRBV12-4 with TRBJ2-2, with D unresolved. V was trimmed by 4 bases and J by 5 bases, leaving 8 bases between them. The CDR3 has 13 amino acids. DNA of the CDR3: TGTGCCAGCAGTTCGATACAGACCGGGGAGCTGTTTTTT. It translates to CASSSIQTGELFF.

This chain connects TRBV30 to TRBJ1-2, with a possible D match to TRBD1 (5 bases). Deletions cut 3 bases from V and 0 bases from J, with 11 bases between. CDR1 and CDR2 from the germline V gene are GTSNPN and SVGIG (reference sequence). This CDR3 has 14 amino acids. The CDR3: CAWRSAGSNYGYTF. CDR3 coding DNA: TGTGCCTGGAGATCGGCAGGGTCTAACTATGGCTACACCTTC.

The chain recombines TRBV28 with TRBJ1-6, with 8 bases fitting TRBD1. This CDR3 spans 15 amino acids. The germline gives CDR1 MDHEN, CDR2 SYDVKM. V dropped 6 bases and J dropped 7; count of bases not matched to a gene: 8. CDR3 sequence reads: CASSTRQGRNSPLHF. The CDR3 DNA reads as TGTGCCAGCAGCACCCGACAGGGGAGGAATTCACCCCTCCACTTT.

Only one count was recorded for this clone. The V gene is TRBV15, the J gene TRBJ2-7; 10 bases map to TRBD1. CDR3 size: 16 residues. The ends lost 2 bases at V and 5 bases at J; junction bases unmatched: 9. The V gene's germline CDR1 is LNHNV and CDR2 YYDKDF (reference sequence). The CDR3 nucleotides read TGTGCCACCAGCAGATGGGCCGGGACAGGGGCCAACGAGCAGTACTTC. Protein product: CATSRWAGTGANEQYF.

This chain links TRBV19 with TRBJ2-5, with 9 nucleotides matching TRBD2. The CDR3 has 17 amino acids. V was pared by 6 bases and J by 5 bases, with 16 bases of the junction left unmatched. Germline CDR1 reads LNHDA; CDR2 reads SQIVND (reference sequence). CDR3 residues: CASSGQAGGPAGETQYF. CDR3 sequence (DNA): TGTGCCAGTAGCGGCCAAGCGGGAGGTCCTGCGGGGGAGACCCAGTACTTC. Full variable domain (missing parts from reference TRBV19 and TRBJ2-5): DGGITQSPKYLFRKEGQNVTLSCEQNLNHDAMYWYRQDPGQGLRLIYYSQIVNDFQKGDIAEGYSVSREKKESFPLTVTSAQKNPTAFYLCASSGQAGGPAGETQYFGPGTRLLVL.

The chain employs TRBV2 and TRBJ1-1; no firm D call. Germline assignment: CDR1 SNHLY and CDR2 FYNNEI. The length of the CDR3 is 14 residues. Trimming left V 4 bases short and J 0 bases short, with 9 bases between. The CDR3 sequence is CASSVTVLNTEAFF. The CDR3 DNA reads as TGTGCCAGCAGTGTTACAGTCCTGAACACTGAAGCTTTCTTT.

The V call is TRBV5-8, the J call TRBJ1-1; 12 nucleotides align to TRBD1. V was pared by 4 bases and J by 0 bases, with 1 base of the junction left unmatched. This CDR3 is built from 15 residues. CDR1 and CDR2 (germline): SGHTS, YDEGEE. CDR3 in DNA: TGTGCCAGCAGCGGGACAGGGGGCCTGAACACTGAAGCTTTCTTT. It codes for CASSGTGGLNTEAFF. Using reference TRBV5-8 and TRBJ1-1 for the parts outside the CDR3, the full variable domain is EAGVTQSPTHLIKTRGQQATLRCSPISGHTSVYWYQQALGLGLQFLLWYDEGEERNRGNFPPRFSGRQFPNYSSELNVNALELEDSALYLCASSGTGGLNTEAFFGQGTRLTVV.

The J gene is TRBJ2-5, the V gene TRBV5-1, with D perhaps matching TRBD2 (7 bases). Germline values: CDR1 SGHRS, CDR2 YFSETQ. This CDR3 is 14 amino acids long. Between the trimmed V and J ends, which lost 3 bases and 1 base, there was a span of 10 bases. The CDR3 nucleotides are TGCGCCAGCAGCTCGGCGGGGGCCCAAGAGACCCAGTACTTC. Encoded protein: CASSSAGAQETQYF.

V is TRBV29-1 and J is TRBJ1-4, with D possibly matching TRBD1 (6 bases). Per the germline V gene, CDR1 is SQVTM and CDR2 is ANQGSEA. With 6 bases removed from V and 0 bases from J, the gap between germline ends came to 11 bases. The CDR3 length is 14 residues. The CDR3 here is CSVRGAATNEKLFF. In nucleotides, the CDR3 is TGCAGCGTGCGGGGGGCAGCAACTAATGAAAAACTGTTTTTT.

The V gene is TRBV9, the J gene TRBJ2-7; 7 nucleotides align to TRBD2. This CDR3 is 15 amino acids long. The trim removed 4 bases at V and 3 bases at J, leaving 10 bases unmatched. Per the germline V gene, CDR1 is SGDLS and CDR2 is YYNGEE. Written as DNA, the CDR3 is TGTGCCAGCAGCCGGGGGGTAGCGGCCGTCTACGAGCAGTACTTC. Protein sequence: CASSRGVAAVYEQYF.

The CDR3 nucleotides are TGTGCCAGCAGCCCATCCGGGACTTCCTCTTACAATGAGCAGTTCTTC. Protein sequence: CASSPSGTSSYNEQFF. This rearrangement joins TRBV4-2 to TRBJ2-1; the D gene is possibly TRBD2 (6 bases). Germline V gene data show CDR1 as LGHNA and CDR2 as YNFKEQ. Trimming removed 4 bases from V and 4 bases from J, with 17 bases in between. The length of the CDR3 is 16 residues.

This clone came up once. The chain combines TRBV7-3 with TRBJ2-2; D gene ambiguous. Trimming removed 4 bases from V and 0 bases from J, with 12 bases in between. This CDR3 is 16 amino acids long. Germline CDR1 is SGHTA and CDR2 is FQGTGA. CDR3 loop: CASSSRHLSNTGELFF. CDR3 DNA sequence: TGTGCCAGCAGCTCCCGACACCTATCGAACACCGGGGAGCTGTTTTTT.

The chain uses TRBV12-5 and TRBJ2-1; 11 nucleotides align to TRBD2. The junction had 9 bases not matched to a gene; V was cut back by 6 bases and J by 8 bases. CDR3 length: 15 residues. CDR1 LGHNT and CDR2 FRNRAP come from the germline V gene. CDR3 residues: CASGRGTSGVHEQFF. CDR3 sequence (DNA): TGTGCTAGTGGCCGCGGGACTAGCGGAGTCCATGAGCAGTTCTTC.

The rearrangement links TRBV2 to TRBJ2-3; maybe TRBD2 (7 bases). The V end was cut by 7 bases, the J end by 3 bases, with 14 bases between. This CDR3 is 14 amino acids long. CDR1 and CDR2 from the germline V gene are SNHLY and FYNNEI. The CDR3: CASMRGGATDTQYF. CDR3 nucleotides: TGTGCCAGCATGAGGGGGGGCGCAACAGATACGCAGTATTTT.

In this sample, this clone turned up a few times. The chain links TRBV7-3 to TRBJ2-1; TRBD2 is a possible D gene (6 bases). V was shortened by 1 base and J by 9 bases, with 10 bases between the two germline ends. The CDR3 loop spans 13 amino acids. CDR1 and CDR2 (germline): SGHTA, FQGTGA. As DNA, the CDR3 is TGTGCCAGCAGCTTAATTCAGGGAGGTGAGCAGTTCTTC. Translation: CASSLIQGGEQFF.

V gene TRBV2 combines with J gene TRBJ2-7; D not resolved. Trimming shortened V by 8 bases and J by 5 bases, and 22 bases separated the two germline ends. From germline, CDR1 is SNHLY and CDR2 FYNNEI. The CDR3 length is 15 residues. Written as DNA, the CDR3 is TGTGCCAGCCACCGGCCCGGAGACCTCGTAAACGAGCAGTACTTC. It is translated as CASHRPGDLVNEQYF.

The chain combines TRBV3-1 (or the pseudogene TRBV3-2) with TRBJ1-6; D might be TRBD1 (5 bases). V lost 5 bases and J lost 8, with 16 bases in between. The germline CDR1 and CDR2 sequences are LGHDT and YNNKEL (reference sequence). The CDR3 contains 15 residues. CDR3 amino acids: CASSISAGGDSPLHF. DNA for the CDR3: TGTGCCAGCAGCATTTCAGCGGGGGGAGATTCACCCCTCCACTTT.

The CDR3 bases are TGTGCCAGCAGCGAACAGGGAACAGATACGCAGTATTTT. Its translation: CASSEQGTDTQYF. The chain carries TRBV9 and TRBJ2-3; TRBD1 might be the D (6 bases). CDR3 size: 13 residues. Germline V gives CDR1 SGDLS, CDR2 YYNGEE. V lost 3 bases and J lost 3, with 8 bases in between.

The rearrangement joins TRBV4-2 to TRBJ2-5; perhaps TRBD2 as D (6 bases). Germline lookup yields CDR1 LGHNA and CDR2 YNFKEQ. Trimming stripped 0 bases from V and 4 bases from J, with 15 bases between. The CDR3 sequence is 16 residues long. DNA for the CDR3: TGTGCCAGCAGCCAAGAGGGCGGGAACTCGAGAGAGACCCAGTACTTC. Amino acid sequence: CASSQEGGNSRETQYF.